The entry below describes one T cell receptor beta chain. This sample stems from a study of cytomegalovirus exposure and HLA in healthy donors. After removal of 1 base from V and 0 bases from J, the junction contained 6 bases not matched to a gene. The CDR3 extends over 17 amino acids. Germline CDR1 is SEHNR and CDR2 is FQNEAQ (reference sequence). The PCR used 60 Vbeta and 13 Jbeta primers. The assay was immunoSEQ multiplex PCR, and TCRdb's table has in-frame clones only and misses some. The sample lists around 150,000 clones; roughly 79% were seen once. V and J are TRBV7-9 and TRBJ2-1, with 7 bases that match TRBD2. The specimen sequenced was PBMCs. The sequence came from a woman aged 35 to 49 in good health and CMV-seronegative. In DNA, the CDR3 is TGTGCCAGCAGCTTAGTGGGAGCGGGAAGCTCCTACAATGAGCAGTTCTTC. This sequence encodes CASSLVGAGSSYNEQFF.